Below, 27 T cell receptor beta chains from the same sample are listed, as sequenced in a study of identical twins' blood T cells. MiXCR, applied by TCRdb to the 5' RACE reads, yields one record per CDR3 protein. The sample yields hundreds of thousands of distinct CDR3 sequences, approximately 30% seen once. Input material: PBMCs. These receptors originate from a woman aged 18-49 years in good health.

The CDR3 nucleotides are TGTGCCAGCAGCCCTATGACTGAAGCTTTCTTT. Its translation: CASSPMTEAFF. The V call is TRBV11-2, the J call TRBJ1-1; D ambiguous. Trimming left V 5 bases short and J 5 bases short, with 6 bases between. Germline loops: CDR1 SGHAT, CDR2 FQNNGV. This CDR3 comprises 11 residues.

Only a few counts were recorded for this clonotype. The chain employs TRBV3-1 and TRBJ1-5; D is unresolved. Germline CDR1 reads LGHDT; CDR2 reads YNNKEL (reference sequence). The ends were cut back, 2 bases at V and 3 bases at J, with 8 bases in the middle. CDR3 length equals 14 residues. This CDR3 reads CASSQNGLNQPQHF. Written as DNA, the CDR3 is TGTGCCAGCAGCCAAAACGGCCTCAATCAGCCCCAGCATTTT.

This chain uses TRBV5-1 with TRBJ2-1; tentatively, D is TRBD2 (5 bases). This CDR3 spans 16 amino acids. CDR1 SGHRS and CDR2 YFSETQ come from the germline V gene. Trimming removed 4 bases at V and 4 bases at J, with 18 bases between. As DNA, the CDR3 is TGCGCCAGCAGCCGTGGAGGCCAGACGGGATACAATGAGCAGTTCTTC. It specifies CASSRGGQTGYNEQFF.

This clonotype came up many times. J is TRBJ1-5 and V is TRBV20-1, with a tentative D call TRBD1 (6 bases). Deletions cut 1 base from V and 3 bases from J, with 10 bases between. CDR1 and CDR2 from the germline V gene are DFQATT and SNEGSKA (reference sequence). The CDR3 is 14 amino acids. CDR3 coding DNA: TGCAGTGCTAGAGGCAGGGGAAACAATCAGCCCCAGCATTTT. It yields the protein CSARGRGNNQPQHF.

This chain's CDR3 is CSALVGDRFTPNYGYTF. In DNA form, the CDR3 reads TGCAGTGCCCTCGTGGGGGACAGATTTACCCCCAACTATGGCTACACCTTC. The J gene is TRBJ1-2, the V gene TRBV20-1, with 7 bases lining up with TRBD1. J lost 2 bases, V lost 6 bases, and 18 bases had no gene match. The germline V gene has CDR1 DFQATT and CDR2 SNEGSKA (reference sequence). The CDR3 runs 17 residues.

The table lists this clonotype with a count of one. The chain links TRBV20-1 to TRBJ2-7; D uncertain. From germline, CDR1 is DFQATT and CDR2 SNEGSKA (reference sequence). The CDR3 consists of 11 residues. Trimming took 3 bases from V and 3 from J, leaving 6 bases between them. The CDR3 loop reads CSASGFYEQYF. The CDR3 bases are TGCAGTGCTAGCGGTTTCTACGAGCAGTACTTC.

The chain links TRBV27 to TRBJ1-1; 9 positions match TRBD1. Germline loops: CDR1 MNHEY, CDR2 SMNVEV (reference sequence). J lost 8 bases, V lost 6 bases, and 10 bases had no gene match. The CDR3 covers 14 residues. CDR3 nucleotide sequence: TGTGCCAGCAGGTCCCGGGACAGGGAAGCCGAAGCTTTCTTT. Amino acid sequence: CASRSRDREAEAFF.

V and J are TRBV4-1 and TRBJ2-1; unclear D gene. Per germline, CDR1 MGHRA and CDR2 YSYEKL. The CDR3 consists of 12 residues. V was cut by 5 bases and J by 9 bases, with 11 bases left in between. The chain's CDR3 is CASSGGLGEQFF. Here the CDR3 DNA reads TGCGCCAGCAGCGGCGGATTAGGTGAGCAGTTCTTC.

The table lists this clonotype with a few counts. This chain joins TRBV20-1 and TRBJ2-1; 14 nucleotides match TRBD2. Germline V gene sequence: CDR1 DFQATT, CDR2 SNEGSKA (reference sequence). The CDR3 sequence is 16 residues long. Trimming removed 3 bases from V and 4 bases from J; junction bases left unmatched: 5. The CDR3 DNA sequence: TGCAGTGCTAGGGGACTAGCGGGAGAGAGTTACAATGAGCAGTTCTTC. Its translation is CSARGLAGESYNEQFF.

This clonotype was seen ten or more times. The chain links TRBV28 to TRBJ2-7; no clear D. V was pared by 6 bases and J by 0 bases, with 6 bases between. The V gene's germline CDR1 is MDHEN and CDR2 SYDVKM. The CDR3 covers 12 residues. CDR3 coding DNA: TGTGCCAGCAGCCAAGTCTCCTACGAGCAGTACTTC. Its translation: CASSQVSYEQYF.

This clonotype was seen only a few times. This CDR3 is CAIKGVGGADYGYTF. Written as DNA, the CDR3 is TGTGCCATCAAGGGGGTAGGGGGCGCGGACTATGGCTACACCTTC. The chain joins TRBV10-3 to TRBJ1-2; 7 nucleotides align to TRBD1. The CDR3 has 15 amino acids. J gave up 3 bases and V 7 bases, and 11 bases lay outside the gene matches. CDR1 is ENHRY and CDR2 is SYGVKD in the germline V gene.

Only a few counts were recorded for this clonotype. The V and J genes are TRBV7-9 and TRBJ1-3, with a weak D call TRBD1 (5 bases). CDR3 size: 15 residues. Deletions cut 7 bases from V and 2 bases from J, with 15 bases between. In germline, CDR1 is SEHNR, CDR2 FQNEAQ (reference sequence). Written as DNA, the CDR3 is TGTGCCAGCACCCCCCCCCTAGGGGCTGGAAACACCATATATTTT. Translated: CASTPPLGAGNTIYF.

The rearrangement joins TRBV5-1 to TRBJ1-5; 8 nucleotides match TRBD1. CDR1 SGHRS and CDR2 YFSETQ come from the germline V gene. CDR3 length: 15 amino acids. The J segment lost 3 bases and the V segment lost 6 bases, leaving 8 bases of the junction unmatched. CDR3 region: CASNVTGGYNQPQHF. In DNA form, the CDR3 reads TGCGCCAGCAACGTAACAGGGGGGTACAATCAGCCCCAGCATTTT.

The V and J genes are TRBV5-1 and TRBJ2-3, with D possibly TRBD2 on 5 matching bases. Trimming cost V 4 bases and J 3 bases, with 9 bases left between them. Germline assignment: CDR1 SGHRS and CDR2 YFSETQ. The CDR3 has 13 residues. In nucleotides, the CDR3 is TGCGCCAGCAGCGTGAGGAGGACAGATACGCAGTATTTT. As protein: CASSVRRTDTQYF.

This chain connects TRBV7-2 to TRBJ2-1; D is undetermined. The germline V gene has CDR1 SGHTA and CDR2 FQGNSA. CDR3 length: 15 residues. V was cut by 3 bases and J by 0 bases, with 9 bases left in between. The CDR3 sequence is CASSLKYSSYNEQFF. In DNA, the CDR3 is TGTGCCAGCAGCTTGAAGTACAGCTCCTACAATGAGCAGTTCTTC.

As for this clonotype: A much larger clone lies one base from this, so it may be a read error. The V call is TRBV6-5, the J call TRBJ1-1; D not certain. CDR1 and CDR2 from the germline V gene are MNHEY and SVGAGI. The CDR3 loop spans 14 amino acids. Trimming removed 3 bases at V and 4 bases at J, with 12 bases between. The CDR3 sequence: CASSYGEVITEAFF. In DNA, the CDR3 is TGTGCCAGCAGTTATGGAGAAGTTATCACTGAAGCTTTCTTT.

CDR3 amino acids: CASNEGHGREQFF. The DNA for the CDR3 is TGTGCCAGCAACGAGGGGCACGGGCGTGAGCAGTTCTTC. This chain joins TRBV6-2 or TRBV6-3 and TRBJ2-1; D might be TRBD1 or TRBD2, each matching 5 bases. CDR1 is MNHEY, CDR2 SVGEGT, per germline. Deletions cut 7 bases from V and 9 bases from J, with 16 bases between. The CDR3 extends over 13 amino acids.

The chain combines TRBV6-5 with TRBJ2-3; 7 bases map to TRBD1. The ends lost 5 bases at V and 1 base at J; junction bases unmatched: 6. The CDR3 is 15 amino acids. Per the germline V gene, CDR1 is MNHEY and CDR2 is SVGAGI. CDR3 in DNA: TGTGCCAGCAGTAGACAGGGTTTCGGCACAGATACGCAGTATTTT. It codes for CASSRQGFGTDTQYF.

CDR3 region: CASSLVVAGIAGELFF. The DNA for the CDR3 is TGTGCCAGCAGCTTAGTAGTTGCGGGAATCGCCGGGGAGCTGTTTTTT. The genes are TRBV11-2 and TRBJ2-2; a weak D match, TRBD2 (6 bases). V dropped 1 base and J dropped 6 bases, with 15 bases sitting between them. CDR3 length: 16 residues. Germline values: CDR1 SGHAT, CDR2 FQNNGV.

This chain uses TRBV20-1 with TRBJ1-1; D may be TRBD1 (5 bases). The CDR3 contains 15 residues. Trimming took off 3 bases at V and 3 bases at J, with 17 bases between the two ends. The germline V gene encodes CDR1 DFQATT and CDR2 SNEGSKA (reference sequence). CDR3 coding DNA: TGCAGTGCTAGGGGGTTAGACAGTCTGGACACTGAAGCTTTCTTT. It yields the protein CSARGLDSLDTEAFF.

The CDR3 is CASSSWGEDDYTDTQYF. The CDR3 DNA reads TGTGCCAGCAGCTCTTGGGGGGAAGACGATTACACAGATACGCAGTATTTT. The gene calls are TRBV12-3 or TRBV12-4 and TRBJ2-3; D is possibly TRBD2 (6 bases). Trimming shortened V by 6 bases and J by 2 bases, and 21 bases separated the two germline ends. There are 17 residues in the CDR3.

J is TRBJ1-5 and V is TRBV12-3 or TRBV12-4; D is unclear. V was trimmed by 1 base and J by 8 bases, leaving 6 bases between them. CDR3 length: 12 residues. The CDR3, as DNA: TGTGCCAGCAGTTTAGTCCCTGAGCCCCAGCATTTT. Amino acids: CASSLVPEPQHF.

The rearrangement links TRBV20-1 to TRBJ1-3; possible D gene TRBD1, 6 bases. This CDR3 has 15 residues. Germline lookup yields CDR1 DFQATT and CDR2 SNEGSKA (reference sequence). V lost 3 bases, J lost 1 base, and 13 bases lay in between. The CDR3 DNA is TGCAGTGCTAGTGCAGGGGCCATATCTGGAAACACCATATATTTT. Encoded protein: CSASAGAISGNTIYF.

The V and J genes are TRBV9 and TRBJ2-2, with no clear D. V lost 0 bases to trimming and J lost 7 bases, with 4 bases between them. The CDR3 runs 12 residues. Looked up from germline, CDR1 is SGDLS and CDR2 is YYNGEE. The CDR3 spells CASSVDRGELFF. CDR3 nucleotides: TGTGCCAGCAGCGTAGATCGCGGGGAGCTGTTTTTT.

This clonotype was observed a handful of times. The chain combines TRBV11-2 with TRBJ1-1, with D possibly matching TRBD1 (5 bases). The CDR3 extends over 14 amino acids. Germline loops: CDR1 SGHAT, CDR2 FQNNGV. Trimming removed 5 bases from V and 4 bases from J, with 14 bases in between. This CDR3 reads CASSREGQLTEAFF. DNA for the CDR3: TGTGCCAGCAGCCGCGAAGGACAACTCACTGAAGCTTTCTTT.

This clonotype was recorded only once. J is TRBJ1-5 and V is TRBV20-1; D remains ambiguous. CDR3 length: 12 residues. The V gene lost 3 bases and the J gene lost 7 bases, with 10 bases spanning the gap. Germline V gene sequence: CDR1 DFQATT, CDR2 SNEGSKA (reference sequence). The DNA of the CDR3 is TGCAGTGCTAGTTCCCAAGGGCAGCCCCAGCATTTT. Its translation: CSASSQGQPQHF.

This clonotype turned up a few times. CDR3 in amino acids: CSATGLAAINEQFF. The DNA of the CDR3 is TGCAGTGCTACTGGACTAGCGGCAATCAATGAGCAGTTCTTC. The rearrangement uses TRBV20-1 and TRBJ2-1; TRBD2 matches at 10 bases. V was clipped by 4 bases and J by 6 bases; unmatched bases: 6. Per the germline V gene, CDR1 is DFQATT and CDR2 is SNEGSKA (reference sequence). The CDR3 is 14 residues long.